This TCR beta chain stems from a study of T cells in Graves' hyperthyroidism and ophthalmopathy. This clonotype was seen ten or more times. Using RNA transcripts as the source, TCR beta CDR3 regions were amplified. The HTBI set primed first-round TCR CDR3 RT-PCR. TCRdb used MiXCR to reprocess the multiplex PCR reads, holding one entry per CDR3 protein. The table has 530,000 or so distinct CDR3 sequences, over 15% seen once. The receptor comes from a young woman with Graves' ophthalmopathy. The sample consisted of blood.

Here the CDR3 DNA reads TGCAGTGCTCTCATTGTGAATGAGCAGTTCTTC. It encodes CSALIVNEQFF. The rearrangement links TRBV20-1 to TRBJ2-1; D is unclear. The CDR3 has 11 amino acids. Germline assignment: CDR1 DFQATT and CDR2 SNEGSKA (reference sequence). Trimming left V 5 bases short and J 7 bases short, with 9 bases between.